This record concerns one TCR beta chain sequence. Its specificity is unknown. V gave up 4 bases and J gave up 9 bases; unmatched junction bases: 7. CDR1 is SGHKS and CDR2 is YYEKEE in the germline V gene (reference sequence). The CDR3 is 14 residues long. This sample is drawn from a study of cytomegalovirus exposure and HLA in healthy donors. Study as a whole: Later, an analysis reported that the 95 to 150 validation repertoires had used the same platform as the approximately 680 first-cohort repertoires. Overall study results and limits: The majority of TCR sequences were rare, yet some public TCRs appeared in many donors.

The approximately 120-subject validation cohort, separate from the 666-subject first cohort, included the donors. Measured with immunoSEQ multiplex PCR; TCRdb has only the in-frame clones, and not every one. The table lists 80,000 to 100,000 clones, roughly 89% of them singletons. Source material: PBMCs. The V and J genes are TRBV5-5 and TRBJ1-6; 7 bases agree with TRBD1. This TCR was recovered from a woman in her thirties in good health and CMV-seronegative. The CDR3 loop is CASSGTGVGSPLHF. DNA for the CDR3: TGTGCCAGCAGCGGAACAGGGGTTGGTTCACCCCTCCACTTT.